Listed below are T cell receptor beta chains from one sample, sequenced in a study of shared clonotypes between healthy human individuals. Measured with immunoSEQ multiplex PCR; TCRdb has only the in-frame clones, and not every one. The table shows around 2.1 million clones, with approximately 94% occurring only once. The sample taken for sequencing was naive CD8+ T cells from PBMCs. The receptors here all came from a man between 18 and 29 years old in good health. Some clones in this sample may be carry-over from other donors' samples. CDR3s include the opening cysteine and the closing phenylalanine or tryptophan. D genes are given only for firm matches. Clone size, where shown, is once, few, many, or a class for clones that have expanded.

clone_size,j_call,v_call,d_call,cdr3_aa,cdr3_nt
.,TRBJ1-2,TRBV5-6,.,CASSYPGFNYGYTF,TGTGCCAGCAGCTACCCAGGGTTTAACTATGGCTACACCTTC
once,TRBJ1-5,TRBV6-5,.,CASNQRGEGEPQHF,TGTGCCAGCAACCAAAGAGGGGAGGGTGAGCCCCAGCATTTT
.,TRBJ2-2,TRBV5-1,TRBD2,CASSYTPTVSGRDTGELFF,TGCGCCAGCAGCTACACTCCCACTGTGAGCGGGAGAGATACCGGGGAGCTGTTTTTT
once,TRBJ2-1,TRBV30,.,CAWSDSSYNEQFF,TGTGCCTGGAGTGACAGTTCCTACAATGAGCAGTTCTTC
.,TRBJ1-1,TRBV5-1,.,CASSLSGTEAFF,TGCGCCAGCAGCCTGTCAGGGACTGAAGCTTTCTTT
.,TRBJ2-2,TRBV19,TRBD1,CASSEGTVNTGELFF,TGTGCCAGTAGTGAAGGGACAGTGAACACCGGGGAGCTGTTTTTT
.,TRBJ2-1,TRBV27,TRBD2,CASSSPLAGTYNEQFF,TGTGCCAGCAGTTCACCCCTAGCGGGGACCTACAATGAGCAGTTCTTC
once,TRBJ1-5,TRBV27,.,CASRAAYSNQPQHF,TGTGCCAGCCGTGCCGCATATAGCAATCAGCCCCAGCATTTT
.,TRBJ2-7,TRBV27,TRBD2,CASSLGEGLAGRGQYF,TGTGCCAGCAGTTTAGGGGAAGGCCTAGCGGGTCGAGGGCAGTACTTC
once,TRBJ2-1,TRBV29-1,TRBD2,CSVRTSRNNEQFF,TGCAGCGTTCGGACTAGCAGGAACAATGAGCAGTTCTTC
.,TRBJ2-1,TRBV11-2,TRBD2,CASRSLHGGTNEQFF,TGTGCCAGCAGGTCCCTCCACGGGGGGACGAATGAGCAGTTCTTC
.,TRBJ2-4,TRBV6-6,.,CASQGVGRENIQYF,TGTGCCAGCCAAGGGGTCGGCAGAGAAAACATTCAGTACTTC
.,TRBJ2-1,TRBV27,.,CASSLSSNNEQFF,TGTGCCAGCAGTTTATCTTCCAACAATGAGCAGTTCTTC
.,TRBJ2-7,TRBV28,.,CASSLSWGSYEQYF,TGTGCCAGCAGTCTGTCATGGGGGAGCTACGAGCAGTACTTC
.,TRBJ2-1,TRBV7-2,.,CASSLEAHYEQFF,TGTGCCAGCAGCTTAGAAGCTCACTATGAGCAGTTCTTC
.,TRBJ2-7,TRBV29-1,.,CSVESSTLGVYEQYF,TGCAGCGTTGAATCTTCGACCCTAGGTGTCTACGAGCAGTACTTC
.,TRBJ1-4,TRBV19,.,CASSLGFGEKLFF,TGTGCCAGTAGTTTGGGGTTCGGCGAAAAACTGTTTTTT
.,TRBJ2-5,TRBV25-1,TRBD2,CATSSGSETQYF,TGTGCCACCTCTAGCGGGAGCGAGACCCAGTACTTC
.,TRBJ2-1,TRBV7-2,.,CASSLDPHSLSYNEQFF,TGTGCCAGCAGCTTAGACCCCCACTCCCTCTCCTACAATGAGCAGTTCTTC
.,TRBJ1-5,TRBV28,TRBD1,CASSLVGQGRIFGNQPQHF,TGTGCCAGCAGTTTAGTGGGACAGGGTCGAATATTTGGCAATCAGCCCCAGCATTTT
.,TRBJ1-2,TRBV29-1,TRBD1,CSATGKGGQNNYGYTF,TGCAGCGCCACTGGAAAAGGGGGACAGAACAACTATGGCTACACCTTC
once,TRBJ2-7,TRBV28,.,CASSLGQIITEQYF,TGTGCCAGCAGTTTAGGTCAAATTATAACCGAGCAGTACTTC
.,TRBJ2-1,TRBV9,.,CASSVGGSTYNEQFF,TGTGCCAGCAGCGTAGGTGGCAGCACTTACAATGAGCAGTTCTTC
.,TRBJ1-5,TRBV30,.,CAWTPDTRNQPQHF,TGTGCCTGGACCCCCGACACACGCAATCAGCCCCAGCATTTT
.,TRBJ1-2,TRBV14,.,CASSQGGMSGQDPNYGYTF,TGTGCCAGCAGCCAAGGGGGGATGAGTGGGCAGGACCCTAACTATGGCTACACCTTC
.,TRBJ2-7,TRBV27,TRBD2,CASSLSQNGLVYEQYF,TGTGCCAGCAGTTTATCCCAAAATGGACTAGTCTACGAGCAGTACTTC
.,TRBJ2-1,TRBV29-1,.,CSVEDPGTRYNEQFF,TGCAGCGTTGAAGACCCGGGGACTCGGTACAATGAGCAGTTCTTC
.,TRBJ2-3,TRBV6-5,.,CASSYSGDTDTQYF,TGTGCCAGCAGTTACTCGGGGGACACAGATACGCAGTATTTT
.,TRBJ2-1,TRBV5-6,.,CASSQDSYSYNEQFF,TGTGCCAGCAGCCAGGACAGCTACTCCTACAATGAGCAGTTCTTC
once,TRBJ1-4,TRBV28,TRBD1,CASSPLTDRGTEKLFF,TGTGCCAGCAGTCCGCTGACAGACAGGGGCACGGAAAAACTGTTTTTT
.,TRBJ1-1,TRBV7-6,.,CASSSLLANTEAFF,TGTGCCAGCAGCTCTCTATTAGCGAACACTGAAGCTTTCTTT
.,TRBJ2-7,TRBV7-9,TRBD1,CASSVEQGRSYEQYF,TGTGCCAGCAGCGTCGAACAGGGGCGGTCCTACGAGCAGTACTTC
.,TRBJ1-2,TRBV6-1,.,CASSESAYGGFRGYTF,TGTGCCAGCAGTGAAAGCGCGTACGGGGGGTTTCGTGGCTACACCTTC
.,TRBJ2-7,TRBV29-1,TRBD2,CSVESGLATLNEQYF,TGCAGCGTTGAGTCGGGACTAGCGACTCTTAACGAGCAGTACTTC
.,TRBJ2-7,TRBV7-6,.,CASSFGGVNEQYF,TGTGCCAGCAGCTTCGGTGGAGTTAACGAGCAGTACTTC
.,TRBJ1-1,TRBV27,TRBD1,CASSLSDRVTEAFF,TGTGCCAGCAGTTTATCCGACAGGGTCACTGAAGCTTTCTTT
.,TRBJ1-1,TRBV11-2,.,CASSLGAFPNTEAFF,TGTGCCAGCAGCTTAGGAGCGTTCCCTAACACTGAAGCTTTCTTT
.,TRBJ1-1,TRBV7-8,TRBD1,CASSLVRQGSPEAFF,TGTGCCAGCAGCTTAGTGAGACAGGGATCCCCTGAAGCTTTCTTT
.,TRBJ2-7,TRBV5-1,TRBD1,CASSFWTGVYEQYF,TGCGCCAGCAGCTTTTGGACAGGGGTGTACGAGCAGTACTTC
.,TRBJ2-7,TRBV7-8,.,CASSLGGTYEQYF,TGTGCCAGCAGCTTAGGAGGAACCTACGAGCAGTACTTC
once,TRBJ2-5,TRBV11-2,.,CASSFDVRETQYF,TGTGCCAGCAGCTTTGACGTGCGAGAGACCCAGTACTTC
.,TRBJ2-1,TRBV7-9,.,CASSGRNEQFF,TGTGCCAGCAGCGGCCGAAATGAGCAGTTCTTC
.,TRBJ2-7,TRBV5-1,TRBD2,CASSPWGGDEGGHYEQYF,TGCGCCAGCAGCCCTTGGGGAGGGGACGAAGGAGGGCACTACGAGCAGTACTTC
.,TRBJ1-1,TRBV7-9,.,CASSLTGSTEAFF,TGTGCCAGCAGCTTAACAGGGAGCACTGAAGCTTTCTTT
.,TRBJ2-7,TRBV4-1,.,CASSQSTGSEQYF,TGCGCCAGCAGCCAATCGACCGGGAGCGAGCAGTACTTC
few,TRBJ2-4,TRBV30,.,CAWSWAVSPLAKNIQYF,TGTGCCTGGAGCTGGGCCGTATCTCCTCTAGCCAAAAACATTCAGTACTTC
.,TRBJ2-7,TRBV5-6,TRBD2,CASSWGTTYEQYF,TGTGCCAGCAGCTGGGGGACTACCTACGAGCAGTACTTC
.,TRBJ1-1,TRBV5-1,TRBD1,CASSPLGQGKTEAFF,TGCGCCAGCAGCCCGCTGGGACAGGGGAAGACTGAAGCTTTCTTT
.,TRBJ2-3,TRBV4-3,TRBD1,CASSQDLTGGFITDTQYF,TGCGCCAGCAGCCAAGATCTGACAGGGGGCTTTATAACAGATACGCAGTATTTT
.,TRBJ2-2,TRBV5-4,.,CASSLAGWVELFF,TGTGCCAGCAGCTTGGCTGGCTGGGTGGAGCTGTTTTTT
.,TRBJ2-5,TRBV28,.,CASSPGGGRGETQYF,TGTGCCAGCAGCCCAGGGGGCGGGAGAGGAGAGACCCAGTACTTC
.,TRBJ1-1,TRBV5-8,.,CASSLGGGVNTEAFF,TGTGCCAGCAGCTTGGGAGGGGGAGTGAACACTGAAGCTTTCTTT
.,TRBJ2-1,TRBV11-3,TRBD1,CASSSRDRGNEQFF,TGTGCCAGCAGCTCCCGGGACAGGGGGAATGAGCAGTTCTTC
.,TRBJ2-7,TRBV7-6,TRBD2,CASSPQAGGLYNSYEQYF,TGTGCCAGCAGCCCCCAGGCGGGAGGCCTCTATAACTCCTACGAGCAGTACTTC
.,TRBJ2-1,TRBV27,TRBD1,CASSLVQGAYNEQFF,TGTGCCAGCAGTTTGGTACAGGGGGCGTACAATGAGCAGTTCTTC